This passage covers 10 T cell receptor beta chains from one sample sequenced in a study of T cell responses to AZD1222 COVID-19 vaccine. Libraries were prepared by immunoSEQ multiplex PCR; TCRdb keeps only in-frame clonotypes and omits some of them. The sample lists fewer than 150,000 clones, roughly 88% occurring once. The sample was peripheral blood, taken 28 days after the second AZD1222 dose. These receptors all come from an adult who received the AZD1222 COVID-19 vaccine.

The V and J genes are TRBV30 and TRBJ1-2; D is unclear. The V gene lost 4 bases and the J gene lost 7 bases, with 13 bases spanning the gap. The CDR3 is 12 amino acids. Germline lookup yields CDR1 GTSNPN and CDR2 SVGIG (reference sequence). The CDR3 region has the DNA TGTGCCTGGATAGACGCGCATGGTGGCTACACCTTC. The encoded protein is CAWIDAHGGYTF.

The chain couples TRBV15 to TRBJ1-1, with a weak D call TRBD1 (5 bases). The CDR3 length is 13 residues. Per germline, CDR1 LNHNV and CDR2 YYDKDF (reference sequence). The V and J ends lost 4 bases and 9 bases respectively, with 15 bases between them. The CDR3 DNA is TGTGCCACCAGCATTAACCGGGACTGGAAAGCTTTCTTT. Translated: CATSINRDWKAFF.

The gene calls are TRBV29-1 and TRBJ1-2, with D tentatively TRBD1 (6 bases). CDR1 SQVTM and CDR2 ANQGSEA come from the germline V gene. The CDR3 is 13 residues long. V dropped 8 bases and J dropped 0 bases, with 13 bases sitting between them. In DNA, the CDR3 is TGCAGCACCTGGACAGTGACTAACTATGGCTACACCTTC. Protein: CSTWTVTNYGYTF.

The chain is built from TRBV11-3 and TRBJ2-7; D possibly uses TRBD1 or TRBD2 (5 bases each). Germline CDR1 reads SGHNT; CDR2 reads YENEEA. The V end lost 0 bases, the J end lost 3 bases, and 12 bases lay between the germline ends. The CDR3 loop spans 15 amino acids. In DNA form, the CDR3 reads TGTGCCAGCAGCTTAGATTGGGGGTTGGACTACGAGCAGTACTTC. Translation gives CASSLDWGLDYEQYF.

This chain links TRBV24-1 with TRBJ1-5, with 9 bases matching TRBD1. From germline, CDR1 is KGHDR and CDR2 SFDVKD. The J segment lost 5 bases and the V segment lost 9 bases, leaving 4 bases of the junction unmatched. The CDR3 covers 13 residues. This CDR3 reads CATQDRGHQPQHF. CDR3 DNA sequence: TGTGCCACCCAGGACAGGGGCCATCAGCCCCAGCATTTT.

This chain joins TRBV4-1 and TRBJ2-1; 8 nucleotides agree with TRBD2. The CDR3 length is 16 residues. From germline, CDR1 is MGHRA and CDR2 YSYEKL. The V and J ends lost 1 base and 5 bases, in that order; junction bases with no gene match: 7. DNA of the CDR3: TGCGCCAGCAGCCAAGGACCGGGGGGGAAACACAATGAGCAGTTCTTC. Encoded protein: CASSQGPGGKHNEQFF.

The chain combines TRBV27 with TRBJ2-7, with 10 bases lining up with TRBD1. V lost 2 bases and J lost 13; bases outside the gene matches: 11. Germline V CDR1 and CDR2: MNHEY, SMNVEV (reference sequence). The CDR3 has 14 amino acids. CDR3 nucleotide sequence: TGTGCCAGCAGTTTAATGGGACAGGGGACACGCATATACTTC. Amino acid sequence: CASSLMGQGTRIYF.

V is TRBV28 and J is TRBJ2-7; D gene ambiguous. Germline CDR1 and CDR2: MDHEN and SYDVKM. V was shortened by 5 bases and J by 0 bases, with 17 bases between the two germline ends. The CDR3 has 16 amino acids. The CDR3 loop is CASSLTWGASSYEQYF. CDR3 coding DNA: TGTGCCAGCAGTCTCACTTGGGGTGCAAGCTCCTACGAGCAGTACTTC.

This clone appeared a single time. The chain couples TRBV29-1 to TRBJ1-2; 7 nucleotides agree with TRBD1. Germline CDR1 and CDR2: SQVTM and ANQGSEA. This CDR3 has 15 residues. Unmatched junction bases numbered 11, after V lost 5 bases and J lost 2 bases. The CDR3 coding sequence is TGCAGCGTTCCACCCCCCGCAGGGGGGAACTATGGCTACACCTTC. As protein: CSVPPPAGGNYGYTF.

The V call is TRBV5-4, the J call TRBJ1-4; D gene uncertain. With 0 bases removed from V and 0 bases from J, the gap between germline ends came to 6 bases. This CDR3 is 15 amino acids long. CDR1 SGHNT and CDR2 YYREEE come from the germline V gene (reference sequence). The CDR3 bases are TGTGCCAGCAGCTTGGGAGGGTCAACTAATGAAAAACTGTTTTTT. Protein sequence: CASSLGGSTNEKLFF.